Reported below is one T cell receptor beta chain. This sample was taken from a study of blood T cell repertoires in COVID-19. Original handling: Reference gene primer amplification yielded estimated nucleated cell counts. Clones were read by immunoSEQ multiplex PCR, and TCRdb kept only the in-frame ones, dropping some. That table furnishes V, J and clone size, whereas the DNA furnished D and trimming. The sample yields about 130,000 clones, around 88% seen once. The sequence was obtained from a man between 50 and 59 years old with active or convalescent COVID-19. Sequenced input: peripheral blood.

For the CDR3, the DNA is TGTGCCAGCAGACTCCGGGACAGCTCCTACGAGCAGTACTTC. It yields the protein CASRLRDSSYEQYF. This rearrangement joins TRBV6-6 to TRBJ2-7, with 7 bases matching TRBD1. Germline V gene data show CDR1 as MNHNY and CDR2 as SVGAGI (reference sequence). The CDR3 is made up of 14 amino acids. The V and J ends lost 6 bases and 0 bases, in that order; junction bases with no gene match: 5.